This TCR beta chain emerged from a study of blood T cell repertoires in COVID-19. Study-level background: The study drew acute and convalescent COVID-19 samples from the United States, Italy and Spain. From T cells, B-cell-depleted T cells, or PBMCs came the material, which was cDNA or gDNA.

One Seattle source followed patients from active infection through their disease course. This clone occurred once. Germline V gives CDR1 LGHDT, CDR2 YNNKEL (reference sequence). The CDR3 contains 13 residues. V gave up 8 bases and J gave up 5 bases, with 15 bases separating them. Under the authors' procedure: The assay estimated nucleated cells by amplifying reference gene primers. Assay: immunoSEQ multiplex PCR; the TCRdb copy retains only in-frame clones and omits some. V, J and clone size were drawn from that table, and D and trimming were deduced from the DNA. This sample has some 220,000 clones, with roughly 85% found just once.

Sequencing was done on a sample of peripheral blood. The gene calls are TRBV3-1 (or the pseudogene TRBV3-2) and TRBJ2-5; D is possibly TRBD2 (5 bases). This clonotype was obtained from a man in his forties or fifties with COVID-19, enrolled during active disease. CDR3 sequence (DNA): TGTGCCAGCCGCGCGGGCCACCGGGAGACCCAGTACTTC. Its translation is CASRAGHRETQYF.